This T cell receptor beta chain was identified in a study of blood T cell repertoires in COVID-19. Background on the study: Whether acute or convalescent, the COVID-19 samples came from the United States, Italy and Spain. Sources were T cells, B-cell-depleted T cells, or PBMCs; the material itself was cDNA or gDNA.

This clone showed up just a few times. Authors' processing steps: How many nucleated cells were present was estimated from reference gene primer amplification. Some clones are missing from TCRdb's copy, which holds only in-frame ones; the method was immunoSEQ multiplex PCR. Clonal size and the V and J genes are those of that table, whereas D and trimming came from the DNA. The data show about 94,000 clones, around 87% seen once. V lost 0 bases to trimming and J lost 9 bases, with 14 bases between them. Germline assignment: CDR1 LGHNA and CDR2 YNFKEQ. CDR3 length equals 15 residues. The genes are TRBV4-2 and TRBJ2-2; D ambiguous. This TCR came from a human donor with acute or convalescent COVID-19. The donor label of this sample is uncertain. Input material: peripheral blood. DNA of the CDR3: TGTGCCAGCAGCCAAGAAGCGCTCTCCCCACGGGAGCTGTTTTTT. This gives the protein CASSQEALSPRELFF.